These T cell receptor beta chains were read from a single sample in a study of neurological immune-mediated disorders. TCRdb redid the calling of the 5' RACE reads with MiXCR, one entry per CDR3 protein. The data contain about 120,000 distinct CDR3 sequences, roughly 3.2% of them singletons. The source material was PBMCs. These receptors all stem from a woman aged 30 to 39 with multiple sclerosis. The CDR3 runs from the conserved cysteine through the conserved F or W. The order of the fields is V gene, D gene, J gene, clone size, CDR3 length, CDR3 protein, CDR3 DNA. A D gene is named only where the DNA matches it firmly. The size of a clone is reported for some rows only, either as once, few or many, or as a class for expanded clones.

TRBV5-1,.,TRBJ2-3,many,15,CASRIREISTDTQYF,TGCGCCAGCAGAATTCGGGAAATTAGCACAGATACGCAGTATTTT
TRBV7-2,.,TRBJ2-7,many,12,CASTGSSYEQYF,TGTGCCAGCACCGGGAGCTCCTACGAGCAGTACTTC
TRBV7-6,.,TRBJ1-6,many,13,CASSWDRDSPLHF,TGTGCCAGCAGCTGGGACCGGGATTCACCCCTCCACTTT
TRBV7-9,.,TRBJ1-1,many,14,CASSLVQGNTEAFF,TGTGCCAGCAGCTTAGTTCAGGGGAACACTGAAGCTTTCTTT
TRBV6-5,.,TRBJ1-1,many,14,CASSLSHAGTEAFF,TGTGCCAGCAGTTTATCACATGCAGGCACTGAAGCTTTCTTT
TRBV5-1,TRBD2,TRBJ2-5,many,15,CASSARLAGRETQYF,TGCGCCAGCAGCGCCCGACTAGCGGGGCGAGAGACCCAGTACTTC
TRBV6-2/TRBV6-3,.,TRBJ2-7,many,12,CASRQGRIEQYF,TGTGCCAGCAGGCAGGGGCGGATCGAGCAGTACTTC
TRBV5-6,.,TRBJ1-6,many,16,CASSLLSVTRNSPLHF,TGTGCCAGCAGCTTGTTATCGGTAACTCGGAATTCACCCCTCCACTTT
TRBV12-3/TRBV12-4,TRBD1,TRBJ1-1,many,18,CATSFIWTGADSETEAFF,TGTGCCACCAGTTTTATTTGGACAGGAGCCGATTCAGAAACTGAAGCTTTCTTT
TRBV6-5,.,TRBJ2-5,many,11,CASSYRQTQYF,TGTGCCAGCAGTTACAGACAGACCCAGTACTTC
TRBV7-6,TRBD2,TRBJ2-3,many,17,CASSLVVIAGVRDTQYF,TGTGCCAGCAGCTTAGTCGTAATAGCGGGAGTTCGAGATACGCAGTATTTT
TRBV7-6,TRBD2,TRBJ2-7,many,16,CASSPGGRSGNDEQYF,TGTGCCAGCAGCCCAGGTGGGCGGAGCGGGAACGACGAGCAGTACTTC
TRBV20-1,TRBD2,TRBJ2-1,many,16,CSARGLAGGIYNEQFF,TGCAGTGCTCGGGGTTTAGCGGGAGGGATATACAATGAGCAGTTCTTC
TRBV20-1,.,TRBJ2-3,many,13,CSAGPLGTDTQYF,TGCAGTGCGGGCCCTCTGGGGACAGATACGCAGTATTTT
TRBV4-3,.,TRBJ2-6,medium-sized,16,CASSQDRSSGANVLTF,TGCGCCAGCAGCCAAGACAGGAGCTCTGGGGCCAACGTCCTGACTTTC
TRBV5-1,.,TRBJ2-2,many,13,CASSFLDTGELFF,TGCGCCAGCAGCTTCCTGGACACCGGGGAGCTGTTTTTT
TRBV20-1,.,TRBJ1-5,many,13,CSARRLSNQPQHF,TGCAGTGCTCGCAGACTTAGCAATCAGCCCCAGCATTTT
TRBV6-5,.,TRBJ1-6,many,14,CASSPRRGDSPLHF,TGTGCCAGCAGTCCCCGGAGGGGGGATTCACCCCTCCACTTT
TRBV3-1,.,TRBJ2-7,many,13,CASSQAINYEQYF,TGTGCCAGCAGCCAAGCGATTAACTACGAGCAGTACTTC
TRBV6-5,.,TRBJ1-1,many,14,CASSYRGVNTEAFF,TGTGCCAGCAGTTACCGTGGGGTGAACACTGAAGCTTTCTTT
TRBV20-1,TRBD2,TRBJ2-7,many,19,CSASMLAGAPTGGFYEQYF,TGCAGTGCTAGCATGCTAGCGGGAGCCCCAACGGGGGGGTTCTACGAGCAGTACTTC
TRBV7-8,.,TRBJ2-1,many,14,CASSLAGGGNEQFF,TGTGCCAGCAGCTTAGCGGGAGGTGGAAATGAGCAGTTCTTC
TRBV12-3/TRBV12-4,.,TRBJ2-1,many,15,CASTLGQSSYNEQFF,TGTGCCAGCACCCTCGGACAGAGCTCCTACAATGAGCAGTTCTTC
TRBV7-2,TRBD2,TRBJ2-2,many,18,CASSLVGTSSGVTGELFF,TGTGCCAGCAGCTTAGTTGGGACCTCTAGCGGAGTCACCGGGGAGCTGTTTTTT
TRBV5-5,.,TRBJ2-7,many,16,CASSKNPTVDSYEQYF,TGTGCCAGCTCTAAAAACCCGACAGTGGACTCCTACGAGCAGTACTTC
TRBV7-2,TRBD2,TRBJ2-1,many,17,CASSFAPAGVSYNEQFF,TGTGCCAGCAGCTTCGCCCCCGCGGGGGTTAGCTACAATGAGCAGTTCTTC
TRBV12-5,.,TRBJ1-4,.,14,CASGPDSRDEKLFF,TGTGCTAGTGGTCCGGACTCTAGGGACGAAAAACTGTTTTTT
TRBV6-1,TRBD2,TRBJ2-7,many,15,CASSEEGLGAYEQYF,TGTGCCAGCAGTGAAGAGGGACTAGGGGCCTACGAGCAGTACTTC
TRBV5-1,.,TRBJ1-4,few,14,CASGMRSHNEKLFF,TGCGCCAGCGGCATGAGGAGTCACAATGAAAAACTGTTTTTT
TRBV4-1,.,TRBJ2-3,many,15,CASSQVGGAGDTQYF,TGCGCCAGCAGCCAAGTAGGGGGGGCGGGAGATACGCAGTATTTT
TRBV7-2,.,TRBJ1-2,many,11,CASSFSQGYTF,TGTGCCAGCAGCTTTTCCCAGGGCTACACCTTC
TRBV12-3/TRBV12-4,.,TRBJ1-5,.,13,CASSFGVNQPQHF,TGTGCCAGCAGTTTCGGGGTCAATCAGCCCCAGCATTTT
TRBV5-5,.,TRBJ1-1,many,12,CASSIQNTEAFF,TGTGCCAGCAGCATACAGAACACTGAAGCTTTCTTT
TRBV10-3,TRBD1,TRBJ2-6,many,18,CAISESNRGLRGANVLTF,TGTGCCATCAGTGAGTCGAACAGGGGATTACGTGGGGCCAACGTCCTGACTTTC
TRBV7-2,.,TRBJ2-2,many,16,CASSLVIGSGTGELFF,TGTGCCAGCAGCTTAGTTATAGGGTCGGGGACCGGGGAGCTGTTTTTT